Presented here are 6 T cell receptor beta chains from one specimen sequenced in a study of CD8 T cells in ankylosing spondylitis. MiXCR was run by TCRdb on the 5' RACE reads, yielding one entry per CDR3 protein. Of some 130,000 distinct CDR3 sequences in the sample, roughly an eighth were seen once. Sequenced material: blood, either unsorted or a sorted T cell fraction (not recorded which). These receptors all come from a female donor with ankylosing spondylitis or in good health (not recorded which).

There are many counts of this clonotype. The V call is TRBV12-3 or TRBV12-4, the J call TRBJ2-2; perhaps TRBD2 as D (5 bases). The ends were cut back, 7 bases at V and 6 bases at J, with 9 bases in the middle. The length of the CDR3 is 12 residues. The CDR3 sequence is CASTVRAGELFF. CDR3 nucleotide sequence: TGTGCCAGCACCGTGAGGGCCGGGGAGCTGTTTTTT.

In its sample, this clonotype was seen a few times. CDR3 nucleotides: TGTGCCATCGACCCAGGGGCCGATACGCAGTATTTT. The encoded protein is CAIDPGADTQYF. This chain connects TRBV24-1 to TRBJ2-3; a possible D gene is TRBD1 (6 bases). From germline, CDR1 is KGHDR and CDR2 SFDVKD. Trimming took off 11 bases at V and 6 bases at J, with 14 bases between the two ends. This CDR3 is 12 amino acids long.

V usage is TRBV2 and J usage is TRBJ1-1; no firm D call. CDR1 and CDR2 from the germline V gene are SNHLY and FYNNEI. The CDR3 is made up of 13 amino acids. Trimming took 3 bases from V and 2 from J, leaving 7 bases between them. The CDR3 protein is CASSEDHNTEAFF. The CDR3 nucleotides read TGTGCCAGCAGTGAGGACCACAACACTGAAGCTTTCTTT.

This clonotype was seen a handful of times. The chain carries TRBV30 and TRBJ2-5; D remains ambiguous. Germline V lookup: CDR1 GTSNPN, CDR2 SVGIG (reference sequence). V was pared by 0 bases and J by 3 bases, with 8 bases between. The CDR3 sequence is 13 residues long. The CDR3 is CAWSVGSKETQYF. The CDR3, as DNA: TGTGCCTGGAGTGTCGGGTCGAAAGAGACCCAGTACTTC.

At least ten counts were recorded for this clonotype. The chain employs TRBV10-3 and TRBJ2-2, with 9 bases fitting TRBD2. Per germline, CDR1 ENHRY and CDR2 SYGVKD. The CDR3 spans 16 residues. Trimming at V came to 0 bases and at J to 5 bases, leaving 4 bases not matched to a gene. CDR3 sequence (DNA): TGTGCCATCAGTGAGTCTGCGGGAGGGTGGACCGGGGAGCTGTTTTTT. Translating it yields CAISESAGGWTGELFF.

The chain has TRBV7-9 and TRBJ2-1; 10 nucleotides match TRBD2. In germline, CDR1 is SEHNR, CDR2 FQNEAQ (reference sequence). The V and J ends lost 5 bases and 3 bases, in that order; junction bases with no gene match: 4. The CDR3 covers 15 residues. DNA of the CDR3: TGTGCCAGCAGCAAGCTAGCGGGAGACTACAATGAGCAGTTCTTC. This codes for CASSKLAGDYNEQFF.